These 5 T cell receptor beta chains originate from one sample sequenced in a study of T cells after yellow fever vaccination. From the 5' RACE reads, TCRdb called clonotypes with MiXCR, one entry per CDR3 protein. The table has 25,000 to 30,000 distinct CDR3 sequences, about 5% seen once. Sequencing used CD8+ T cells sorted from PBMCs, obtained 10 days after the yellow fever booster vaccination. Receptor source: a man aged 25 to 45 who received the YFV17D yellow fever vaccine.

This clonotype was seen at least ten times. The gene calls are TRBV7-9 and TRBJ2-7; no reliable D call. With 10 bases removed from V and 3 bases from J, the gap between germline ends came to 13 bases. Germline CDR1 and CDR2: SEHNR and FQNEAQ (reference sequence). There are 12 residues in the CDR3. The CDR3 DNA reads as TGTGCCATAATCGACAAGGACTACGAGCAGTACTTC. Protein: CAIIDKDYEQYF.

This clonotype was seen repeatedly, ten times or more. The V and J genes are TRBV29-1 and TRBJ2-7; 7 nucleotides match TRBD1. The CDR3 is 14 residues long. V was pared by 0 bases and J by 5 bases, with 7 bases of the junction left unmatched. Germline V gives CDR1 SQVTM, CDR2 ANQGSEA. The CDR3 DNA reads TGCAGCGTTGAAGATCCCCACAGGGGTGACGAGCAGTACTTC. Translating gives CSVEDPHRGDEQYF.

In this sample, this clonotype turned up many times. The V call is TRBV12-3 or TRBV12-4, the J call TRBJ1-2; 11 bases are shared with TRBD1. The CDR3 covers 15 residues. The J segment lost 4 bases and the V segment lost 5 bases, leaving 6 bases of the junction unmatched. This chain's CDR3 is CASSTGTGGSYGYTF. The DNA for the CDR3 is TGTGCCAGCAGTACCGGGACAGGGGGAAGCTATGGCTACACCTTC.

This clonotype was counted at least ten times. CDR3: CASSVSLAGYPEQYF. The CDR3 DNA is TGCGCCAGCAGCGTCTCACTAGCGGGATACCCCGAGCAGTACTTC. The V call is TRBV5-1, the J call TRBJ2-7; 10 nucleotides agree with TRBD2. With 4 bases clipped from V and 6 bases from J, the junction kept 10 bases outside the gene matches. CDR1 SGHRS and CDR2 YFSETQ come from the germline V gene. The CDR3 runs to 15 residues.

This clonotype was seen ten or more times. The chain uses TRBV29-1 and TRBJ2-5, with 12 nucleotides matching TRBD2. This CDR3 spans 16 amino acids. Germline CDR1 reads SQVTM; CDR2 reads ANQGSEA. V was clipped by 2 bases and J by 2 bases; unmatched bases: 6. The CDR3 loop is CSVESLTSGSQETQYF. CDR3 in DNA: TGCAGCGTTGAATCGTTGACTAGCGGGAGTCAAGAGACCCAGTACTTC.